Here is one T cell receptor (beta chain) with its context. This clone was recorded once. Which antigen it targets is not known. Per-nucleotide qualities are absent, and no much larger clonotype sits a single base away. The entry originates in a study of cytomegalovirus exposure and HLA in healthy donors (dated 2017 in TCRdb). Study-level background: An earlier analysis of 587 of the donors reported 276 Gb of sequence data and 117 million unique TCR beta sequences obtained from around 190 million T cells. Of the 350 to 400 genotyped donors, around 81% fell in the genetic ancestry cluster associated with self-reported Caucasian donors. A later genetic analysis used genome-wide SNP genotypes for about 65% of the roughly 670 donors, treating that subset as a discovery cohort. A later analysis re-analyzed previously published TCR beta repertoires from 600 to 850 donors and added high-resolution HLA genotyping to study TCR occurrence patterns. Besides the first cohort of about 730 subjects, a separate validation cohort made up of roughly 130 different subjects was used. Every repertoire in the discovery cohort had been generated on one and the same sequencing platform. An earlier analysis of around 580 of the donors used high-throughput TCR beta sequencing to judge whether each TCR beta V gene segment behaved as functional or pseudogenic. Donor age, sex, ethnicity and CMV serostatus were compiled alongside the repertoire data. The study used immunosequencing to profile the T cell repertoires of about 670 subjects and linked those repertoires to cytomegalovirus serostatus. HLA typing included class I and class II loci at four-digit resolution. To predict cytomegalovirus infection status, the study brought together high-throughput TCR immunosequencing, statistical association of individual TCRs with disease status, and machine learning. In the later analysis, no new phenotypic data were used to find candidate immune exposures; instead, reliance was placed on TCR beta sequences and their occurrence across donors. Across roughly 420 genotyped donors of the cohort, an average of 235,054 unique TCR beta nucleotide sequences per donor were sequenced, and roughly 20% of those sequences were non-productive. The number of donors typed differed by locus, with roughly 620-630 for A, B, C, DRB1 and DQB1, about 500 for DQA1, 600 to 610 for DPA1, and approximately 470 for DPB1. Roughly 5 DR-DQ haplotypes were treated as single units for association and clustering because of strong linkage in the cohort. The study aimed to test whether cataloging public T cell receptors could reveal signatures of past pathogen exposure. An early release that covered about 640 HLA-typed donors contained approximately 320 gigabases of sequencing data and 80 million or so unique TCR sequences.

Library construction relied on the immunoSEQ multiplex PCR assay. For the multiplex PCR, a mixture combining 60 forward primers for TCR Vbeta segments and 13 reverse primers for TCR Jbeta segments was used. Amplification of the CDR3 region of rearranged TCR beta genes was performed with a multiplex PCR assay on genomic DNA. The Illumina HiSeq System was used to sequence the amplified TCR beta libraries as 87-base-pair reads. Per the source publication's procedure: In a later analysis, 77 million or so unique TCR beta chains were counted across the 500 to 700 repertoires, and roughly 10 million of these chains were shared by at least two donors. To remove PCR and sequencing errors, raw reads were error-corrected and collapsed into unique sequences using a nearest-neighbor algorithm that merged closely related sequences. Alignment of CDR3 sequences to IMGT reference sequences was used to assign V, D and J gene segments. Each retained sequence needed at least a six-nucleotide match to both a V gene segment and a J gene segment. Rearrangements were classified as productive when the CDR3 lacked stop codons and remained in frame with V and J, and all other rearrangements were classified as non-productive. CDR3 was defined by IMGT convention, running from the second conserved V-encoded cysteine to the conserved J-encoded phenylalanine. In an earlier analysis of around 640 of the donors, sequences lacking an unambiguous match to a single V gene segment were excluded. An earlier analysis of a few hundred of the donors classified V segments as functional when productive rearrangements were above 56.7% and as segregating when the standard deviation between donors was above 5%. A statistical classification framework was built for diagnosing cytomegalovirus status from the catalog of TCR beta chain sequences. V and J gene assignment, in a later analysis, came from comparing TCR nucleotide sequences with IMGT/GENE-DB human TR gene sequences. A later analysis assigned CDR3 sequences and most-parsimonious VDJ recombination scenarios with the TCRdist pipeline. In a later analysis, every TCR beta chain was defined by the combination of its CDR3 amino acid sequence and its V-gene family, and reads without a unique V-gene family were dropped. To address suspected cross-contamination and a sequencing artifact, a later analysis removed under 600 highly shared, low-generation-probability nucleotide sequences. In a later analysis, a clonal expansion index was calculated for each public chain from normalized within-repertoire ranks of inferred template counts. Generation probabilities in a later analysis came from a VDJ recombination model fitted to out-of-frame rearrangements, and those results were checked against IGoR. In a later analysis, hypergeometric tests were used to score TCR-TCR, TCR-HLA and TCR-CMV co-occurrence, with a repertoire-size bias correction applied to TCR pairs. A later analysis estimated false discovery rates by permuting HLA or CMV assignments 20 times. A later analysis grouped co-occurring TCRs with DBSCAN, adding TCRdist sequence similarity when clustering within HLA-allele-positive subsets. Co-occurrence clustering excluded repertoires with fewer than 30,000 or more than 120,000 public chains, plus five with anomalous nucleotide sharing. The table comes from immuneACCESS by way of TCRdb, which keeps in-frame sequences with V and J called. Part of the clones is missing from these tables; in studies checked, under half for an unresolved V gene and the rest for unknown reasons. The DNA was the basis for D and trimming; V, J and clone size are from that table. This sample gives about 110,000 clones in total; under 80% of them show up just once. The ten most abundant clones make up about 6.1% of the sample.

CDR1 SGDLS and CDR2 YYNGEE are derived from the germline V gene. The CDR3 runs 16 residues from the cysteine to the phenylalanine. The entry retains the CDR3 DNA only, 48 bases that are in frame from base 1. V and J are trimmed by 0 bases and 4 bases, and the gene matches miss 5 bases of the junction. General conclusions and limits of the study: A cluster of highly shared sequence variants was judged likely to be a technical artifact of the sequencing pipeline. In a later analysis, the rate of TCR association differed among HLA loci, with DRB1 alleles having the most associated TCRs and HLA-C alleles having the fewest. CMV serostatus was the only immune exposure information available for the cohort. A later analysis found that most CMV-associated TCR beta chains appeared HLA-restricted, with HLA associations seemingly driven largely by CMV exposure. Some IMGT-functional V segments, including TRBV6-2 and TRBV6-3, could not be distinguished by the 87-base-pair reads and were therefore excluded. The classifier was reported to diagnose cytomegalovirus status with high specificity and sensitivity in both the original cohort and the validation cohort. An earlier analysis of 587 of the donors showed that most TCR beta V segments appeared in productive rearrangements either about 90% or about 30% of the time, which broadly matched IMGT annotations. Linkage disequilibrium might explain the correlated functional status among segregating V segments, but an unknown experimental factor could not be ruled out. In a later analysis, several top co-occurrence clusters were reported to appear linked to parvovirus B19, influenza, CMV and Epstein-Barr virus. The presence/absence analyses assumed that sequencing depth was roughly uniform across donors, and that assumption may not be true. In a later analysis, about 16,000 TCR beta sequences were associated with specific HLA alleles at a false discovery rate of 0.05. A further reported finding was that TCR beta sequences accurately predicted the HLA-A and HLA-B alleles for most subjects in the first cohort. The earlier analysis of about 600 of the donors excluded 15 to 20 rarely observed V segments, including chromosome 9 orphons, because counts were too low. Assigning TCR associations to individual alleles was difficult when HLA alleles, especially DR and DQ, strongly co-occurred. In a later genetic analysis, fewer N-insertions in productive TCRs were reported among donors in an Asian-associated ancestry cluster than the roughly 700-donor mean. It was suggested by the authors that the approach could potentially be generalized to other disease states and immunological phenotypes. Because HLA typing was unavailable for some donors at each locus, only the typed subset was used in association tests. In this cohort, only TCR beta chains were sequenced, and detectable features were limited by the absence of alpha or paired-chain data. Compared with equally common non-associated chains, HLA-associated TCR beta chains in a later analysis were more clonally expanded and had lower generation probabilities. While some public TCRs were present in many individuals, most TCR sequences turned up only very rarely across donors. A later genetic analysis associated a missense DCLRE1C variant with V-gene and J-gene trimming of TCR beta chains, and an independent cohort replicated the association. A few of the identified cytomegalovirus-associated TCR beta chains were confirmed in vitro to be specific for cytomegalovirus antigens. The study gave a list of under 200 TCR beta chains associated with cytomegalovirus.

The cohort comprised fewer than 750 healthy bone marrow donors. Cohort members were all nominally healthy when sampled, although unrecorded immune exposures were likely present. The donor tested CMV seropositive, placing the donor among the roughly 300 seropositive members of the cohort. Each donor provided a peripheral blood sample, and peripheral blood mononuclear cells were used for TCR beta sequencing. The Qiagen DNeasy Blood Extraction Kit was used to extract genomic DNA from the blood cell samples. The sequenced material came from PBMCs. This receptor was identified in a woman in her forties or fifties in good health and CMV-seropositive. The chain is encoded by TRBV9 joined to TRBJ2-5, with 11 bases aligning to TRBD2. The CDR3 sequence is CASSVGIAGGAETQYF. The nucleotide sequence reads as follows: TGTGCCAGCAGCGTAGGAATAGCGGGGGGGGCAGAGACCCAGTACTTC.